One sample yielded the 28 T cell receptor beta chains listed below, sequenced in a study of cytomegalovirus exposure and HLA in healthy donors (dated by TCRdb to the late 2010s). The library was made by the immunoSEQ multiplex PCR assay. As stored in TCRdb, this immuneACCESS dataset retains in-frame rearrangements with V and J assigned. A fraction of the clones does not appear; measured against another copy, unresolved V genes explain less than half of the discrepancy, and the remainder lacks a known reason. This sample holds tens of thousands of clones; roughly 96% were observed only once. The ten largest clones add up to 0.9% of the sample. Sample: PBMCs. These receptors all stem from a man aged 18 to 29 in good health and CMV-seronegative.

V usage is TRBV12-5 and J usage is TRBJ2-2, with D tentatively TRBD1 (5 bases). Deletions cut 6 bases from V and 3 bases from J, with 11 bases between. Per germline, CDR1 LGHNT and CDR2 FRNRAP. This CDR3 has 14 residues. Written as DNA, the CDR3 is TGTGCTAGTGGCTGGGGCGTAGACACCGGGGAGCTGTTTTTT. It yields the protein CASGWGVDTGELFF.

This chain connects TRBV7-8 to TRBJ1-1; D gene ambiguous. The V gene's germline CDR1 is SGHVS and CDR2 FQNEAQ. Trimming shortened V by 3 bases and J by 4 bases, and 15 bases separated the two germline ends. The CDR3 has 15 amino acids. DNA of the CDR3: TGTGCCAGCAGCTTGGGGAGGGCGCCGGGCACTGAAGCTTTCTTT. This gives the protein CASSLGRAPGTEAFF.

The rearrangement joins TRBV7-2 to TRBJ2-7; 13 bases line up with TRBD2. The trim removed 1 base at V and 2 bases at J, leaving 2 bases unmatched. Germline loops: CDR1 SGHTA, CDR2 FQGNSA. CDR3 size: 16 residues. The CDR3 here is CASSLGTSGGAYEQYF. The CDR3 nucleotides read TGTGCCAGCAGCTTAGGGACTAGCGGGGGAGCCTACGAGCAGTACTTC.

The rearrangement uses TRBV7-9 and TRBJ2-2; D not certain. This CDR3 region has 13 residues. Germline CDR1 SEHNR, CDR2 FQNEAQ (reference sequence). V lost 6 bases and J lost 7, with 12 bases in between. The CDR3 nucleotides are TGTGCCAGCAGATTTTCAGGAAACGGGGAGCTGTTTTTT. It yields the protein CASRFSGNGELFF. Filled out from reference TRBV7-9 and TRBJ2-2, the complete variable domain reads DTGVSQNPRHKITKRGQNVTFRCDPISEHNRLYWYRQTLGQGPEFLTYFQNEAQLEKSRLLSDRFSAERPKGSFSTLEIQRTEQGDSAMYLCASRFSGNGELFFGEGSRLTVL.

This chain uses TRBV5-1 with TRBJ2-5; 9 nucleotides align to TRBD1. Germline V gives CDR1 SGHRS, CDR2 YFSETQ. V lost 3 bases, J lost 4 bases, and 10 bases stayed unmatched. This CDR3 has 16 amino acids. The CDR3 sequence: CASSSGTGQGGETQYF. The DNA for the CDR3 is TGCGCCAGCAGCTCAGGGACGGGACAGGGAGGAGAGACCCAGTACTTC.

V usage is TRBV18 and J usage is TRBJ1-1, with D tentatively TRBD1 (6 bases). Trimming shortened V by 0 bases and J by 13 bases, and 24 bases separated the two germline ends. Germline CDR1 and CDR2: KGHSH and LQKENI. The CDR3 is 16 amino acids. The CDR3 sequence: CASSPPTVGQIGIGFF. The CDR3 nucleotides read TGTGCCAGCTCACCACCGACGGTCGGACAGATAGGAATTGGTTTCTTT.

This chain joins TRBV7-8 and TRBJ2-2; D uncertain. Per the germline V gene, CDR1 is SGHVS and CDR2 is FQNEAQ. V was trimmed by 5 bases and J by 4 bases, leaving 11 bases between them. The CDR3 consists of 14 residues. Written as DNA, the CDR3 is TGTGCCAGCAGCCTGGCAGGATTCACCGGGGAGCTGTTTTTT. Its translation is CASSLAGFTGELFF. Supplemented by reference TRBV7-8 and TRBJ2-2, the full variable domain reads GAGVSQSPRYKVAKRGQDVALRCDPISGHVSLFWYQQALGQGPEFLTYFQNEAQLDKSGLPSDRFFAERPEGSVSTLKIQRTQQEDSAVYLCASSLAGFTGELFFGEGSRLTVL.

CDR3 sequence (DNA): TGTGCCAGCAGCTTAAGAGGCAGTTACAATGAGCAGTTCTTC. Translation: CASSLRGSYNEQFF. The chain carries TRBV11-2 and TRBJ2-1; unclear D gene. Looked up from germline, CDR1 is SGHAT and CDR2 is FQNNGV. Deletions cut 2 bases from V and 4 bases from J, with 9 bases between. The CDR3 sequence is 14 residues long. Based on the CDR3 plus reference TRBV11-2 and TRBJ2-1, the full variable domain is EAGVAQSPRYKIIEKRQSVAFWCNPISGHATLYWYQQILGQGPKLLIQFQNNGVVDDSQLPKDRFSAERLKGVDSTLKIQPAKLEDSAVYLCASSLRGSYNEQFFGPGTRLTVL.

The gene calls are TRBV5-1 and TRBJ1-3; D may be TRBD1 (5 bases). The V end lost 0 bases, the J end lost 2 bases, and 15 bases lay between the germline ends. Germline-derived CDR1 and CDR2 are SGHRS and YFSETQ. The CDR3 length is 17 residues. The CDR3 DNA follows: TGCGCCAGCAGCTTGGACCCGCCAGGGTTCACTGGAAACACCATATATTTT. Its translation is CASSLDPPGFTGNTIYF.

This chain joins TRBV29-1 and TRBJ2-3; TRBD2 is a possible D gene (5 bases). This CDR3 region has 13 residues. V dropped 4 bases and J dropped 0 bases, with 8 bases sitting between them. Germline CDR1 is SQVTM and CDR2 is ANQGSEA. The CDR3 sequence is CSVVQRSTDTQYF. The CDR3 nucleotides read TGCAGCGTTGTTCAGCGGAGCACAGATACGCAGTATTTT.

The chain employs TRBV7-9 and TRBJ2-3; 13 bases map to TRBD2. The trim removed 7 bases at V and 0 bases at J, leaving 10 bases unmatched. This CDR3 spans 18 amino acids. Germline V lookup: CDR1 SEHNR, CDR2 FQNEAQ (reference sequence). CDR3 in DNA: TGTGCCAGCATACCGGGACTAGCGGGGACCGAGAGCACAGATACGCAGTATTTT. Protein product: CASIPGLAGTESTDTQYF.

The V call is TRBV13, the J call TRBJ2-1; 11 bases match TRBD2. Germline V gene sequence: CDR1 PRHDT, CDR2 FYEKMQ (reference sequence). The J segment lost 1 base and the V segment lost 5 bases, leaving 4 bases of the junction unmatched. CDR3 length equals 16 residues. As DNA, the CDR3 is TGTGCCAGCAGCACGCTAGCGGGAGGTTCCTACAATGAGCAGTTCTTC. Translating it yields CASSTLAGGSYNEQFF.

CDR3 sequence reads: CASGTSGTSYEQYF. CDR3 sequence (DNA): TGTGCCAGCGGAACTAGCGGTACCTCCTACGAGCAGTACTTC. The V call is TRBV5-4, the J call TRBJ2-7; 8 positions match TRBD2. V lost 7 bases, J lost 0 bases, and 6 bases stayed unmatched. The CDR3 runs to 14 residues. Germline values: CDR1 SGHNT, CDR2 YYREEE (reference sequence).

The rearrangement uses TRBV2 and TRBJ2-7; D remains unclear. The germline V gene has CDR1 SNHLY and CDR2 FYNNEI. This CDR3 has 14 amino acids. V was shortened by 7 bases and J by 3 bases, with 16 bases between the two germline ends. CDR3 DNA sequence: TGTGCCAGCACGGGTAGACGGGTTAGCTACGAGCAGTACTTC. Its protein product is CASTGRRVSYEQYF.

The DNA of the CDR3 is TGTGCCAGCAGCTTAACCCCCCCCGGGTCCTCCTACAATGAGCAGTTCTTC. It yields the protein CASSLTPPGSSYNEQFF. The chain couples TRBV11-3 to TRBJ2-1; unclear D gene. The CDR3 is made up of 17 amino acids. V lost 2 bases and J lost 0, with 14 bases in between. CDR1 is SGHNT and CDR2 is YENEEA in the germline V gene.

This clone appeared once. The genes are TRBV7-9 and TRBJ2-1; 9 bases line up with TRBD2. The junction had 9 bases not matched to a gene; V was cut back by 1 base and J by 8 bases. Germline lookup yields CDR1 SEHNR and CDR2 FQNEAQ (reference sequence). The CDR3 has 16 amino acids. The DNA of the CDR3 is TGTGCCAGCAGCTTAGGGGGCGGGAGGGCCAGATATGAGCAGTTCTTC. Residues: CASSLGGGRARYEQFF.

V is TRBV6-5 and J is TRBJ2-7; 11 nucleotides match TRBD2. V lost 4 bases, J lost 1 base, and 0 bases stayed unmatched. The CDR3 length is 14 residues. Germline V gene sequence: CDR1 MNHEY, CDR2 SVGAGI. The DNA of the CDR3 is TGTGCCAGCAGTTTAGCGGGAGGGTCCTACGAGCAGTACTTC. This encodes CASSLAGGSYEQYF.

V usage is TRBV5-5 and J usage is TRBJ2-3; D possibly corresponds to TRBD2 (5 bases). CDR1 is SGHKS, CDR2 YYEKEE, per germline (reference sequence). The CDR3 consists of 15 residues. The ends were cut back, 4 bases at V and 4 bases at J, with 16 bases in the middle. The DNA of the CDR3 is TGTGCCAGCAGCCCCGCCGAGGCGGGCCCAGATACGCAGTATTTT. Its protein is CASSPAEAGPDTQYF.

The chain couples TRBV27 to TRBJ1-4; 7 positions match TRBD1. Per the germline V gene, CDR1 is MNHEY and CDR2 is SMNVEV (reference sequence). The V gene end was trimmed by 6 bases and the J gene end by 7 bases; junction bases not matched to a gene: 14. The CDR3 runs 16 residues. The CDR3 DNA reads TGTGCCAGCAGCCGGGACAGCCTACGGGGTGGTGAAAAACTGTTTTTT. This codes for CASSRDSLRGGEKLFF.

The chain uses TRBV5-5 and TRBJ2-7; D possibly corresponds to TRBD1 (5 bases). Germline V gene sequence: CDR1 SGHKS, CDR2 YYEKEE (reference sequence). This CDR3 region has 15 residues. V dropped 4 bases and J dropped 5 bases, with 19 bases sitting between them. The CDR3 here is CASSRRQGEVNEQYF. The CDR3 DNA reads TGTGCCAGCAGCAGACGGCAGGGTGAAGTCAACGAGCAGTACTTC.

Note on this clone: At one boundary the junction diverges from the germline segment, which might be a read error. The chain combines TRBV7-7 with TRBJ2-5; D is possibly TRBD1 (6 bases). Germline V gene data show CDR1 as SSHAT and CDR2 as FNYEAQ (reference sequence). The CDR3 contains 15 residues. CDR3 in amino acids: CASSLLTGQQETQYF. DNA for the CDR3: TGTGCTAGCAGCTTATTAACGGGACAACAAGAGACCCAGTACTTC.

This clone is a singleton in its sample. J is TRBJ2-7 and V is TRBV5-4; 9 bases agree with TRBD1. This CDR3 is 14 amino acids long. The germline V gene has CDR1 SGHNT and CDR2 YYREEE (reference sequence). The J segment lost 4 bases and the V segment lost 3 bases, leaving 5 bases of the junction unmatched. The CDR3 region has the DNA TGTGCCAGCAGCTCGGACAGGGGTTGGTACGAGCAGTACTTC. This sequence encodes CASSSDRGWYEQYF.

This sequence joins TRBV25-1 and TRBJ1-2, with D possibly TRBD1 on 5 matching bases. Germline CDR1 reads MGHDK; CDR2 reads SYGVNS. The CDR3 covers 15 residues. Trimming removed 3 bases from V and 7 bases from J, with 18 bases in between. CDR3 protein: CASSDPQGSQLGYTF. The DNA for the CDR3 is TGTGCCAGCAGTGATCCCCAGGGTAGCCAACTTGGCTACACCTTC.

The genes are TRBV14 and TRBJ2-7; 8 nucleotides line up with TRBD1. This CDR3 comprises 14 residues. CDR1 is SGHDN and CDR2 is FVKESK in the germline V gene. The V gene end was trimmed by 4 bases and the J gene end by 7 bases; junction bases not matched to a gene: 9. Here the CDR3 DNA reads TGTGCCAGCAGCCGGTTGGACAGGGCGTGGGAGCAGTACTTC. It encodes CASSRLDRAWEQYF.

The chain carries TRBV11-2 and TRBJ2-7, with 9 bases identical to TRBD2. J was trimmed by 3 bases and V by 6 bases; bases with no gene match: 6. This CDR3 has 14 amino acids. Germline V lookup: CDR1 SGHAT, CDR2 FQNNGV. CDR3 sequence reads: CASSSGLAYYEQYF. The CDR3 DNA is TGTGCCAGCAGTTCGGGACTAGCATACTACGAGCAGTACTTC.

The chain carries TRBV19 and TRBJ2-7; a weak D match, TRBD2 (6 bases). The CDR3 consists of 15 residues. Germline CDR1 is LNHDA and CDR2 is SQIVND (reference sequence). With 6 bases removed from V and 5 bases from J, the gap between germline ends came to 20 bases. The CDR3 region is CASSPGLIKGNEQYF. CDR3 nucleotides: TGTGCCAGTAGCCCGGGACTCATCAAAGGGAACGAGCAGTACTTC.

The chain recombines TRBV30 with TRBJ2-1, with TRBD2 identical over 14 bases. This CDR3 spans 16 amino acids. Germline V gives CDR1 GTSNPN, CDR2 SVGIG (reference sequence). Trimming cost V 5 bases and J 0 bases; bases outside gene matches: 3. CDR3 in amino acids: CAWGGLAGASYNEQFF. CDR3 nucleotide sequence: TGTGCCTGGGGGGGACTAGCGGGAGCCTCCTACAATGAGCAGTTCTTC.

This rearrangement joins TRBV7-8 to TRBJ2-1, with 12 bases fitting TRBD2. After removal of 0 bases from V and 8 bases from J, the junction contained 11 bases not matched to a gene. Germline CDR1 SGHVS, CDR2 FQNEAQ. CDR3 length equals 18 residues. This CDR3 is CASSLARLAGDVRDEQFF. The CDR3 DNA reads TGTGCCAGCAGCTTAGCGAGACTAGCGGGAGACGTCCGGGATGAGCAGTTCTTC.